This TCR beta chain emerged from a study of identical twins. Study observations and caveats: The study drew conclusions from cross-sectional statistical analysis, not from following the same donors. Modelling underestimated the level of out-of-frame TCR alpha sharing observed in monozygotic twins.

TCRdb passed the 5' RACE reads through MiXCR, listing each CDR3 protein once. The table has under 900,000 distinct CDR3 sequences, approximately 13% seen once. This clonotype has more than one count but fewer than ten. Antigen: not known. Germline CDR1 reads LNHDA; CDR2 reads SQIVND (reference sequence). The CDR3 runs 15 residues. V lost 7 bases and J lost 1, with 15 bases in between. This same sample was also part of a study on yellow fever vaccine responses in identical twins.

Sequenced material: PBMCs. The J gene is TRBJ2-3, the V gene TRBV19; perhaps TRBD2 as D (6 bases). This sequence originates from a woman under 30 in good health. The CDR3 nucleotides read TGTGCCAGTAACCTGGGGGGAGCGGGCACAGATACGCAGTATTTT. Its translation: CASNLGGAGTDTQYF.